Below are 21 T cell receptor beta chains sequenced from a single sample in a study of blood T cell repertoires in COVID-19. Data came from immunoSEQ multiplex PCR; TCRdb stores just in-frame clones and leaves some out. The sample carries fewer than 500,000 clones, around 87% recorded once. The sample comprised PBMCs or T cells enriched from blood (not recorded which). Source of these receptors: a man in his thirties or forties who had recovered from COVID-19.

The rearrangement links TRBV19 to TRBJ1-5; the match to TRBD1 covers 8 bases. Germline V CDR1 and CDR2: LNHDA, SQIVND (reference sequence). The CDR3 contains 13 residues. With 7 bases clipped from V and 4 bases from J, the junction kept 3 bases outside the gene matches. CDR3 DNA sequence: TGTGCCAGTAAGAGACAGGGGAATCAGCCCCAGCATTTT. Amino acid sequence: CASKRQGNQPQHF.

The chain uses TRBV7-2 and TRBJ2-7; 12 bases line up with TRBD2. The V and J ends lost 3 bases and 5 bases, in that order; junction bases with no gene match: 5. The CDR3 covers 15 residues. Germline V CDR1 and CDR2: SGHTA, FQGNSA. CDR3 in DNA: TGTGCCAGCAGCTTGGAAGGACTAGCGGGGAACGAGCAGTACTTC. This sequence encodes CASSLEGLAGNEQYF.

This clone appeared once. V is TRBV6-5 and J is TRBJ2-1; TRBD1 agrees at 7 bases. V trimming: 9 bases; J trimming: 10 bases; junction bases outside the gene matches: 9. This CDR3 region has 12 residues. Per germline, CDR1 MNHEY and CDR2 SVGAGI. The DNA for the CDR3 is TGTGCCAGTGGAAGGGGGCGGAAGGAGCAGTTCTTC. This translates into CASGRGRKEQFF.

The chain carries TRBV4-3 and TRBJ1-4, with 8 bases that match TRBD1. The CDR3 extends over 17 amino acids. V was pared by 0 bases and J by 8 bases, with 11 bases of the junction left unmatched. In germline, CDR1 is LGHNA, CDR2 YSLEER. The CDR3 loop reads CASSQDPLDRVGEKLFF. In DNA form, the CDR3 reads TGCGCCAGCAGCCAAGATCCACTGGACAGGGTCGGCGAAAAACTGTTTTTT.

The J gene is TRBJ1-1, the V gene TRBV29-1, with TRBD1 as a possible D gene (6 bases). Germline CDR1 and CDR2: SQVTM and ANQGSEA. CDR3 length: 13 residues. The V end lost 4 bases, the J end lost 2 bases, and 11 bases lay between the germline ends. Here the CDR3 reads CSVAGTLNTEAFF. As DNA, the CDR3 is TGCAGCGTTGCCGGGACACTAAACACTGAAGCTTTCTTT.

This clone was seen ten or more times. This chain joins TRBV5-1 and TRBJ1-1; D remains ambiguous. V was shortened by 3 bases and J by 3 bases, with 21 bases between the two germline ends. The CDR3 has 17 amino acids. CDR1 and CDR2 (germline): SGHRS, YFSETQ. CDR3 residues: CASSSGGRGGEDTEAFF. CDR3 nucleotides: TGCGCCAGCAGCTCCGGTGGGCGGGGTGGTGAGGACACTGAAGCTTTCTTT.

This sequence joins TRBV7-8 and TRBJ1-2; weak D call: TRBD1 (5 bases). This CDR3 is built from 12 residues. The germline V gene encodes CDR1 SGHVS and CDR2 FQNEAQ. V shed 5 bases and J shed 8 bases, with 12 bases lying between them. DNA of the CDR3: TGTGCCAGCAGCCTCACGGGGGGAGGCTACACCTTC. Its translation: CASSLTGGGYTF. Full variable domain (missing parts from reference TRBV7-8 and TRBJ1-2): GAGVSQSPRYKVAKRGQDVALRCDPISGHVSLFWYQQALGQGPEFLTYFQNEAQLDKSGLPSDRFFAERPEGSVSTLKIQRTQQEDSAVYLCASSLTGGGYTFGSGTRLTVV.

Regarding this clone: This sample includes further DNA sequences coding for the same CDR3. V is TRBV10-3 and J is TRBJ2-7; 9 bases line up with TRBD2. This CDR3 is 17 amino acids long. Germline trimming cut 7 bases from V and 6 bases from J; bases unmatched to any gene: 19. CDR1 is ENHRY and CDR2 is SYGVKD in the germline V gene. CDR3 nucleotide sequence: TGTGCCATCACCATAGATGGAGATCGGGGGCGGGGGGGCGAGCAGTACTTC. It is translated as CAITIDGDRGRGGEQYF.

This chain joins TRBV7-8 and TRBJ1-1; 7 nucleotides match TRBD1. This CDR3 contains 13 residues. Losses at the gene ends were 5 bases for V and 5 bases for J; bases not matched to a gene: 5. From germline, CDR1 is SGHVS and CDR2 FQNEAQ. This CDR3 is CASSLTGRTEAFF. For the CDR3, the DNA is TGTGCCAGCAGCCTGACAGGGAGGACTGAAGCTTTCTTT.

This sequence joins TRBV5-1 and TRBJ1-6, with 8 bases lining up with TRBD1. This CDR3 is built from 14 residues. The V segment lost 0 bases and the J segment 12 bases; nucleotides outside the gene matches: 5. The V gene's germline CDR1 is SGHRS and CDR2 YFSETQ. The CDR3 DNA follows: TGCGCCAGCAGCTTGGATACAGGGGGAAAACCCCTCCACTTT. Translated, it gives CASSLDTGGKPLHF.

The chain is built from TRBV6-1 and TRBJ1-5; 10 bases map to TRBD1. Germline V gives CDR1 MNHNS, CDR2 SASEGT. The CDR3 length is 18 residues. Trimming removed 4 bases from V and 1 base from J; junction bases left unmatched: 10. Written as DNA, the CDR3 is TGTGCCAGCAGTGGTGGGACAGGGGCTACGATGAGCAATCAGCCCCAGCATTTT. Translation gives CASSGGTGATMSNQPQHF.

The rearrangement uses TRBV7-9 and TRBJ1-1; D unclear. V dropped 7 bases and J dropped 5 bases, with 11 bases sitting between them. The CDR3 spans 12 residues. CDR1 and CDR2 (germline): SEHNR, FQNEAQ (reference sequence). As DNA, the CDR3 is TGTGCCAGCAAACAAGTGAGGACTGAAGCTTTCTTT. Its translation is CASKQVRTEAFF.

The chain links TRBV5-1 to TRBJ1-5; 7 nucleotides line up with TRBD1. Germline trimming cut 4 bases from V and 2 bases from J; bases unmatched to any gene: 3. The CDR3 contains 14 residues. Germline CDR1 and CDR2: SGHRS and YFSETQ. CDR3 DNA: TGCGCCAGCAGCGCCGGACAGGGCAATCAGCCCCAGCATTTT. Translating it yields CASSAGQGNQPQHF.

The chain joins TRBV6-6 to TRBJ1-1, with 7 bases identical to TRBD1. Germline trimming cut 5 bases from V and 4 bases from J; bases unmatched to any gene: 4. The CDR3 has 13 residues. Per the germline V gene, CDR1 is MNHNY and CDR2 is SVGAGI (reference sequence). The CDR3 sequence: CASSQGQTTEAFF. The DNA for the CDR3 is TGTGCCAGCAGTCAGGGACAGACCACTGAAGCTTTCTTT.

This chain connects TRBV5-1 to TRBJ1-4; no clear D. CDR3 length equals 14 residues. The germline gives CDR1 SGHRS, CDR2 YFSETQ. The V gene lost 6 bases and the J gene lost 6 bases, with 15 bases spanning the gap. The CDR3 protein is CASTRTADDEKLFF. Written as DNA, the CDR3 is TGCGCCAGCACGCGAACAGCCGATGATGAAAAACTGTTTTTT.

The CDR3 region has the DNA TGTGCCAGTAGTATAGATGGGGCGGTAAGGCCCCAGCATTTT. Residues: CASSIDGAVRPQHF. The chain joins TRBV19 to TRBJ1-5; tentative D call: TRBD1 (5 bases). This CDR3 has 14 amino acids. In germline, CDR1 is LNHDA, CDR2 SQIVND (reference sequence). V shed 0 bases and J shed 9 bases, with 12 bases lying between them.

The CDR3 DNA reads TGTGCCAGCCGGGACAGGGTTGATGCGTCCGGGGAGCTGTTTTTT. The encoded protein is CASRDRVDASGELFF. The gene calls are TRBV14 and TRBJ2-2, with 9 bases that match TRBD1. The CDR3 is 15 amino acids. V lost 8 bases, J lost 6 bases, and 10 bases stayed unmatched. Germline loops: CDR1 SGHDN, CDR2 FVKESK.

The chain combines TRBV25-1 with TRBJ1-2; D ambiguous. The germline V gene encodes CDR1 MGHDK and CDR2 SYGVNS. Trimming pared 5 bases from V and 3 bases from J, leaving 10 bases between. The CDR3 sequence is 13 residues long. As DNA, the CDR3 is TGTGCCAGCAGTCCGAGGGATGACTATGGCTACACCTTC. It encodes CASSPRDDYGYTF.

The chain joins TRBV4-1 to TRBJ1-1; D perhaps matches TRBD1 (6 bases). Looked up from germline, CDR1 is MGHRA and CDR2 is YSYEKL. Trimming removed 4 bases at V and 5 bases at J, with 14 bases between. The CDR3 is 14 residues long. In nucleotides, the CDR3 is TGCGCCAGCAGCCTCCAGGGTAGGGGGACTGAAGCTTTCTTT. Its translation: CASSLQGRGTEAFF.

The CDR3 DNA sequence: TGCGCCAGCAACCTAGAACCGCGGGATGAAGATGGCTACACCTTC. Translation: CASNLEPRDEDGYTF. The chain is built from TRBV5-1 and TRBJ1-2; D unresolved. Between the trimmed V and J ends, which lost 6 bases and 6 bases, there was a span of 21 bases. Germline V gene data show CDR1 as SGHRS and CDR2 as YFSETQ. The length of the CDR3 is 15 residues.

This chain links TRBV12-5 with TRBJ2-3, with D maybe TRBD1 (6 bases). The V gene's germline CDR1 is LGHNT and CDR2 FRNRAP. V shed 2 bases and J shed 2 bases, with 17 bases lying between them. The CDR3 length is 17 residues. The DNA of the CDR3 is TGTGCTAGTGGTTTGATCTTAACAGGGCCCTTCACAGATACGCAGTATTTT. Translated, it gives CASGLILTGPFTDTQYF.